What follows is one TCR beta chain and its context. This clonotype has a handful of counts. Its cognate antigen has yet to be identified. No base quality values were provided; no much bigger clone lies one nucleotide off. The TCR beta CDR3 regions were amplified from the RNA transcripts. The first round of RT-PCR for the TCR CDR3 was performed with the HTBI primer set and the Qiagen OneStep RT-PCR kit. The libraries were constructed in a second round of multiplex PCR and then size-selected and purified. Libraries were sequenced paired-end with 100 bp reads on an Illumina HiSeq2000. As for how the authors treated the data: SOAPnuke was used to process the raw data, throwing out any read that contained adapters or uncalled bases, had a mean Phred below 15, or lacked an exact constant-primer or identifier match. High-quality paired reads were merged using COPE v1.2.5, and each unique nucleotide sequence was defined as a clonotype. MiTCR v1.1 was used to align clonotypes to the IMGT TRBV, TRBD and TRBJ reference segments. Analysis was restricted to V-J combinations with a frequency above 0.0001, which covered about 99% of repertoires. The TCS score was defined as F50 (clonal expansion) divided by E x V (chaos), with BLOSUM62-based TCRdist calculated between CDR3 peptides within each V-J. Welch's t-statistics and random forest reduced several hundred V-J features to around 14, which were used in a naive Bayes classifier (R e1071). The public sequencing data were trimmed at Q25 with fastp and processed into clonotypes with MiXCR by TCRdb, which kept only in-frame beta chains. Every CDR3 protein is listed once, alongside the most common genes and DNA of its rows. TCRdb's processing, not the study's, gives the V and J calls here. Across this sample there are approximately 690,000 distinct CDR3 sequences, with 20% seen only once. The ten largest clonotypes hold 30% to 40% of the sample.

Ophthalmopathy patients had moderately to severely active disease, with a Clinical Activity Score of 3 or more, a NOSPECS grade of 4 or more, and a disease duration of less than 3 months. Patients with uncontrolled infections, other autoimmune diseases, pregnancy or lactation were excluded. Diagnoses were established on the basis of clinical symptoms, serum thyroxine and TRAb, thyroid ultrasound, and orbital computed tomography. PBMCs were separated from 7.5 to 10 ml of fresh peripheral blood using Ficoll-Paque density gradient centrifugation. Trizol reagent was used to extract total RNA, and RNA quality was then checked on an Agilent 2100 Bioanalyzer. The data were taken from a study of T cells in Graves' hyperthyroidism and ophthalmopathy (dated by TCRdb to between 2018 and 2020). Regarding the complete study: Peripheral blood samples were taken at initial diagnosis, before any treatment was given. For training and testing, the 100 or so patients in the discovery cohort were randomly divided in a 7:3 ratio. To identify distinguishing TCR V-J signatures, a discovery cohort of around 98 patients was used, comprising 43 with Graves' ophthalmopathy and approximately 57 with stable Graves' hyperthyroidism. Following sampling, methimazole starting at 30 mg daily was given to hyperthyroidism patients, and high-dose intravenous methylprednisolone was given to ophthalmopathy patients. In several Graves' hyperthyroidism patients, the study also compared T-cell repertoires from thyroid tissue with T-cell repertoires from blood. Whether ophthalmopathy could be predicted prospectively was tested in an independent validation cohort made up of approximately 19 hyperthyroidism patients plus 17 patients who later progressed to ophthalmopathy. TCR Vbeta CDR3 sequencing of approximately 140 peripheral blood samples (more than 40 ophthalmopathy, approximately 80 hyperthyroidism and some 17 progressor patients) is reported in the paper.

The paper's findings and limits, for the study overall: In validation, the model predicted progression to ophthalmopathy a median of roughly six months before onset, with roughly 71% sensitivity and roughly 73% specificity. Blood samples also contained most of the expanded thyroid clonotypes (frequency above 0.001), which suggests that blood repertoires may reflect thyroid immune responses. No statistical method was used to set the sample size in advance, and investigators knew the group allocation. A 13 V-J signature model separated ophthalmopathy from stable hyperthyroidism, with 87.88% sensitivity and just under 84% specificity in cross-validation and 80%/75% in testing.

This TCR was sampled from a man aged 25 to 40 with Graves' ophthalmopathy. Specimen: blood.

The encoded CDR3 is CASSVSPKDRGGYTF. The nucleotides are TGTGCCAGCAGCGTGAGCCCAAAGGACAGGGGAGGCTACACCTTC. The rearrangement combines TRBV9 with TRBJ1-2; 9 central bases correspond to TRBD1. CDR1 and CDR2 were assigned from the germline V gene as SGDLS and YYNGEE. For this chain, trimming is 2 bases at the V end and 8 bases at the J end, and the number of junction bases without a gene match is 10. Inclusive of the bounding cysteine and phenylalanine, the CDR3 is 15 residues long. Of the read, only the CDR3 DNA is kept; its 45 bases are in frame from base 1.